This T cell receptor (beta chain) was observed in a study of T cell changes during pregnancy in multiple sclerosis. Data came from immunoSEQ multiplex PCR; TCRdb stores just in-frame clones and leaves some out. Here the sample spans under 65,000 clones, about 93% being singletons. V lost 1 base, J lost 4 bases, and 10 bases lay in between. Germline CDR1 SEHNR, CDR2 FQNEAQ (reference sequence). The CDR3 loop spans 14 amino acids. The V and J genes are TRBV7-9 and TRBJ2-5; possible D gene TRBD2, 7 bases. The sequence was collected from a female donor with multiple sclerosis, enrolled in a pregnancy study. This sample comprised CD8+ T cells from peripheral blood mononuclear cells, obtained in the third trimester of pregnancy. The CDR3 here is CASSLGGGLETQYF. The CDR3 DNA is TGTGCCAGCAGCTTAGGGGGGGGCTTAGAGACCCAGTACTTC.